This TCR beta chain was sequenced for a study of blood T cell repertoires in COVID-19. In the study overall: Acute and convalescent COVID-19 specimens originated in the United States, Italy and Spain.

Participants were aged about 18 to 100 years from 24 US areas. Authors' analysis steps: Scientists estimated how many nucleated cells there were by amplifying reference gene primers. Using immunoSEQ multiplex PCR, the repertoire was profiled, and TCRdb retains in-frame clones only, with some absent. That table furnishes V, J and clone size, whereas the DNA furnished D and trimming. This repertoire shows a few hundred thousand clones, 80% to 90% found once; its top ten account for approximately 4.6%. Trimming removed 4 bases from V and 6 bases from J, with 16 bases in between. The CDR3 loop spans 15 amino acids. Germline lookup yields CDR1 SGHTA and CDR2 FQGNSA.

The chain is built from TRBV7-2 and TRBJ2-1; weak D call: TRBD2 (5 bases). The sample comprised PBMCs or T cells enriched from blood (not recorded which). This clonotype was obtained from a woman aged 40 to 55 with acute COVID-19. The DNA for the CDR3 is TGTGCCAGCAGCTCCCCCACCCTAGCAGCCAATGAGCAGTTCTTC. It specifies CASSSPTLAANEQFF.